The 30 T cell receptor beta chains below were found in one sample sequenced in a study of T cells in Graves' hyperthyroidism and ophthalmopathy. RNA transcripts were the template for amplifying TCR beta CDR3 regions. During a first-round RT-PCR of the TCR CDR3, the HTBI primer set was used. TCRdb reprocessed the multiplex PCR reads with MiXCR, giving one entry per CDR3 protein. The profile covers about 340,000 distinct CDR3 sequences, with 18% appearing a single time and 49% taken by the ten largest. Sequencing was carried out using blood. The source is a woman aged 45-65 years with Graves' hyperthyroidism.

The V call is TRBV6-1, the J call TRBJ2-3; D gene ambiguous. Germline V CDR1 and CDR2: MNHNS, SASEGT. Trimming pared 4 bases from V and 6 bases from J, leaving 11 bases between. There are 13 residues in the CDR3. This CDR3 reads CASSVSVGDTQYF. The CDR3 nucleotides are TGTGCCAGCAGTGTTTCGGTAGGGGATACGCAGTATTTT.

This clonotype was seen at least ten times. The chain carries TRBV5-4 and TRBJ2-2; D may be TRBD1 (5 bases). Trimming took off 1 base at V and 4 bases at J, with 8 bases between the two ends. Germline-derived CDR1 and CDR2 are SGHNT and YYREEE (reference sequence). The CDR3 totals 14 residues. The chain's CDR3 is CASSLQGATGELFF. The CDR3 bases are TGTGCCAGCAGCTTGCAGGGCGCCACCGGGGAGCTGTTTTTT.

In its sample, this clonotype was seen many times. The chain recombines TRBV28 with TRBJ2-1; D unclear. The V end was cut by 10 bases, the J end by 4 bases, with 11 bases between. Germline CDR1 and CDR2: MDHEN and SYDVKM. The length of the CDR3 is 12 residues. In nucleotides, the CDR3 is TGTGCCACCCGACCAAGATACAATGAGCAGTTCTTC. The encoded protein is CATRPRYNEQFF.

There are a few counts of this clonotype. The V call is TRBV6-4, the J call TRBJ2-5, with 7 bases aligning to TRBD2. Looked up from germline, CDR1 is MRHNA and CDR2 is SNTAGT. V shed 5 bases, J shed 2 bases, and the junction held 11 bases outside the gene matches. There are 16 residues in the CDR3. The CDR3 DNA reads TGTGCCAGCAGTTACGCGGGGGAATCCCCACAAGAGACCCAGTACTTC. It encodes CASSYAGESPQETQYF.

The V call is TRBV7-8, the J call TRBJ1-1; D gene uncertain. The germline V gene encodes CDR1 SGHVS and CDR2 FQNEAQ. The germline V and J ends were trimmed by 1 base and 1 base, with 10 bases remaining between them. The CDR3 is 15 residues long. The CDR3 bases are TGTGCCAGCAGCTTAGAGGAGCGACCGAACACTGAAGCTTTCTTT. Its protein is CASSLEERPNTEAFF.

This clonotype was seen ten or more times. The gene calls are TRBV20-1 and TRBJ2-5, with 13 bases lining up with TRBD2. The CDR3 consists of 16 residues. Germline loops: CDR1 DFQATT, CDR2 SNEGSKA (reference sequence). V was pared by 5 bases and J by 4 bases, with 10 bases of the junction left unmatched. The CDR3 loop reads CSAQELTSGGLETQYF. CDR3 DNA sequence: TGCAGTGCTCAGGAACTGACTAGCGGGGGGCTAGAGACCCAGTACTTC.

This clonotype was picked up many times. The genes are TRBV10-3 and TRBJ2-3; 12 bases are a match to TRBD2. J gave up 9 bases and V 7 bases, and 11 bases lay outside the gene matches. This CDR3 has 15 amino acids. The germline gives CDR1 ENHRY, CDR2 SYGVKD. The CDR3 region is CAIKSASGGAETQYF. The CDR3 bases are TGTGCCATCAAGTCGGCTAGCGGGGGGGCCGAGACGCAGTATTTT.

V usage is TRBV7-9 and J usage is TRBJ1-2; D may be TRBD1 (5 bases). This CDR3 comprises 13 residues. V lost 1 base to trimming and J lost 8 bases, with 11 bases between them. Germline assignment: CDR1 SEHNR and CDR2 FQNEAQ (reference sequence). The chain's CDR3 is CASSLGGSNGYTF. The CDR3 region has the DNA TGTGCCAGCAGCTTAGGGGGGTCCAACGGCTACACCTTC. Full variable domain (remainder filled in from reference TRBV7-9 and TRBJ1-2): DTGVSQNPRHKITKRGQNVTFRCDPISEHNRLYWYRQTLGQGPEFLTYFQNEAQLEKSRLLSDRFSAERPKGSFSTLEIQRTEQGDSAMYLCASSLGGSNGYTFGSGTRLTVV.

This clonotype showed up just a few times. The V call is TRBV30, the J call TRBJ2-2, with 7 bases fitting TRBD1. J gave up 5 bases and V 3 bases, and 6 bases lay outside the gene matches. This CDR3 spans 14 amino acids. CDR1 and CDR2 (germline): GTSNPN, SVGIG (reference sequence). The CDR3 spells CAWREGAWTGELFF. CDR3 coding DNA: TGTGCCTGGAGAGAGGGGGCGTGGACCGGGGAGCTGTTTTTT.

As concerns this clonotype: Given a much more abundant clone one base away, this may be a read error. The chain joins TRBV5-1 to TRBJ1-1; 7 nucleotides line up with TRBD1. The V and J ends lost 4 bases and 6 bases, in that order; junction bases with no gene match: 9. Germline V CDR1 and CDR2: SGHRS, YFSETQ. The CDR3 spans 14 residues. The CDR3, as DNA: TGCGCCAGCAGCCGAGGGGGCGCGTGGGCTGAAGCTTTCTTT. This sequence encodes CASSRGGAWAEAFF.

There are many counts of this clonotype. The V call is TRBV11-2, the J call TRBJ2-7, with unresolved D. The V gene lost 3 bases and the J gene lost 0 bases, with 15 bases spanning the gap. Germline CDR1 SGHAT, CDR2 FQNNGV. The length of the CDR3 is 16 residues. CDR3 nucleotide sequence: TGTGCCAGCAGCTTTGCCCGGAAGAGATCCTCCTACGAGCAGTACTTC. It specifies CASSFARKRSSYEQYF.

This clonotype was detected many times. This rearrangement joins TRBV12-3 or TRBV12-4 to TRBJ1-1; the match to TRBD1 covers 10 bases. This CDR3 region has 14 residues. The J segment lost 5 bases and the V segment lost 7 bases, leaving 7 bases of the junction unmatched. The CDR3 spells CASTLTGGATEAFF. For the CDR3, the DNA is TGTGCCAGCACCTTGACAGGGGGCGCGACTGAAGCTTTCTTT.

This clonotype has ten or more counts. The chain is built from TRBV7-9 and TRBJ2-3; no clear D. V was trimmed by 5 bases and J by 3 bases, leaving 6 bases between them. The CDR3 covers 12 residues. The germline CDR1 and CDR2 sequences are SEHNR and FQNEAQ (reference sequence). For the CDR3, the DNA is TGTGCCAGCAGCCCCGAAACAGATACGCAGTATTTT. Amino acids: CASSPETDTQYF.

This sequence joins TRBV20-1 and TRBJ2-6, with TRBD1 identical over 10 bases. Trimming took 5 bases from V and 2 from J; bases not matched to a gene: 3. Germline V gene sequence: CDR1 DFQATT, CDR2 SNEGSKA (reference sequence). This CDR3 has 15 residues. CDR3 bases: TGCAGTGCTCGAGGGACAGGGGCTGGGGCCAACGTCCTGACTTTC. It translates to CSARGTGAGANVLTF.

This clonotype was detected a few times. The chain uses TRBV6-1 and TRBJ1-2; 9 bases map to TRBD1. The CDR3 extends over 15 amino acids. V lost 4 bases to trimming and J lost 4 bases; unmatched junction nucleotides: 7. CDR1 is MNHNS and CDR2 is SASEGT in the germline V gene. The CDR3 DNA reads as TGTGCCAGCAGTGGCTCGGGACAGGGTGCCTATGGCTACACCTTC. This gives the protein CASSGSGQGAYGYTF.

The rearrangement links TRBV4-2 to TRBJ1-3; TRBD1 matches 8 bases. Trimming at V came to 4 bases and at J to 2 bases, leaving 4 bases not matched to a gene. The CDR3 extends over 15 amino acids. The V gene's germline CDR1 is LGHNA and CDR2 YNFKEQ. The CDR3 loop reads CASSLEDRAGNTIYF. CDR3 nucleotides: TGTGCCAGCAGCCTCGAGGACAGGGCTGGAAACACCATATATTTT.

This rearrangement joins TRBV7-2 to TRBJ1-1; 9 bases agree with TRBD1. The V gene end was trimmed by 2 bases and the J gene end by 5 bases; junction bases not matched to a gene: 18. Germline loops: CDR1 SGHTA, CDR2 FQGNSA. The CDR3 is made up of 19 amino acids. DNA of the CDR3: TGTGCCAGCAGCTTAACCACAGGACAGGGGATAGGTTTGGGGACTGAAGCTTTCTTT. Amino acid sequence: CASSLTTGQGIGLGTEAFF.

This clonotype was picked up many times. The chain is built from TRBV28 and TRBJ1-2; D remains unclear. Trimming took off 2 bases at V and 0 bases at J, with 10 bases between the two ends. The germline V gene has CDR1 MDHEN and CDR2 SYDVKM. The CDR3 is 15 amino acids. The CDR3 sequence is CASSLSVGTNYGYTF. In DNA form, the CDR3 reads TGTGCCAGCAGTTTAAGTGTGGGAACTAACTATGGCTACACCTTC.

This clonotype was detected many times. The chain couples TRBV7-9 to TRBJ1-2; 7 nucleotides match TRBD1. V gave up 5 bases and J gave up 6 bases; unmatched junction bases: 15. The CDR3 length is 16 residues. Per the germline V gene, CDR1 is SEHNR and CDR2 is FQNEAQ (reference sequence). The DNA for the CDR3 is TGTGCCAGCAGCCCGCCCGTGGGGCAGGGGGGGGATGGCTACACCTTC. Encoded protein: CASSPPVGQGGDGYTF.

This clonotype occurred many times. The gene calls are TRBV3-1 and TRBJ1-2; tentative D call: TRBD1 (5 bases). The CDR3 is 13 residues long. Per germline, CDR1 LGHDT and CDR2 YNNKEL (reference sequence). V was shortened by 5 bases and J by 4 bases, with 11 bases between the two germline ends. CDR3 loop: CASSTDTFYGYTF. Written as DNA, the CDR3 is TGTGCCAGCAGCACGGACACCTTCTATGGCTACACCTTC. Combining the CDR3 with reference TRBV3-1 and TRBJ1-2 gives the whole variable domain DTAVSQTPKYLVTQMGNDKSIKCEQNLGHDTMYWYKQDSKKFLKIMFSYNNKELIINETVPNRFSPKSPDKAHLNLHINSLELGDSAVYFCASSTDTFYGYTFGSGTRLTVV.

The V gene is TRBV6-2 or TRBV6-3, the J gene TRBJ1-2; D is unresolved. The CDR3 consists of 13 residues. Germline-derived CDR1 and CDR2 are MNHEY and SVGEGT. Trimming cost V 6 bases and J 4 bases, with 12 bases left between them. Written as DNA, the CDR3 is TGTGCCAGCAGAACCAACACAGCCTATGGCTACACCTTC. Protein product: CASRTNTAYGYTF.

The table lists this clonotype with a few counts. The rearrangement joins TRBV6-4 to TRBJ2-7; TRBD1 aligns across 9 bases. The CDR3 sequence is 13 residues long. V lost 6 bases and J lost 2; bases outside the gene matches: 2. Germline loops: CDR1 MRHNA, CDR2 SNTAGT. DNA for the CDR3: TGTGCCAGCAGCGGACAGGGGACCTACGAGCAGTACGTC. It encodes CASSGQGTYEQYV.

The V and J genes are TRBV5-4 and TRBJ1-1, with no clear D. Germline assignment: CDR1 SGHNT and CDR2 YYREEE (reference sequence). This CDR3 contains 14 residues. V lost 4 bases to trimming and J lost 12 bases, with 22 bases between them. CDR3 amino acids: CASSRHASDFPPFF. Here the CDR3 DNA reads TGTGCCAGCAGCCGCCACGCCTCCGATTTCCCACCTTTCTTT. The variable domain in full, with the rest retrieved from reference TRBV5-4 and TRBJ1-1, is ETGVTQSPTHLIKTRGQQVTLRCSSQSGHNTVSWYQQALGQGPQFIFQYYREEENGRGNFPPRFSGLQFPNYSSELNVNALELDDSALYLCASSRHASDFPPFFGQGTRLTVV.

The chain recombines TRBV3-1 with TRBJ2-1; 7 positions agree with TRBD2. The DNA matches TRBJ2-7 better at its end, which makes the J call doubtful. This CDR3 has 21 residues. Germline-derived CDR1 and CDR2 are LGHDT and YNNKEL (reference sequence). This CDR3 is CASSQQSTTPRDYTTYNEQYF. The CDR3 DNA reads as TGTGCCAGCAGCCAGCAATCCACTACTCCTAGGGACTACACTACTTACAATGAGCAGTACTTC.

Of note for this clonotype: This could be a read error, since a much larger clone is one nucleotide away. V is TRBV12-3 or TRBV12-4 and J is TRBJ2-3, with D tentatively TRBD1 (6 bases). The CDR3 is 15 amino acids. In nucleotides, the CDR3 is TGTGCCGGCAGTTTCTCCGGACAGTTCACAGATACGCAGTATTTT. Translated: CAGSFSGQFTDTQYF.

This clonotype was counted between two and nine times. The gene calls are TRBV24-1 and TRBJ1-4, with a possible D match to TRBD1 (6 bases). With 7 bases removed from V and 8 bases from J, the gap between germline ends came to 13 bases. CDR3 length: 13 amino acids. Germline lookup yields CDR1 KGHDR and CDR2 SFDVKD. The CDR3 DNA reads TGTGCCACCAGGGGCAGGGGCGACGAAAAACTGTTTTTT. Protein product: CATRGRGDEKLFF.

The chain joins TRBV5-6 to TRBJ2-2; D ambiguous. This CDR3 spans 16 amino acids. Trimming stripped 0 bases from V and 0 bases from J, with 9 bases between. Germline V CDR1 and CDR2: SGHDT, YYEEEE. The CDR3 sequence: CASSLEQPSNTGELFF. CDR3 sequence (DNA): TGTGCCAGCAGCTTGGAACAGCCTTCGAACACCGGGGAGCTGTTTTTT.

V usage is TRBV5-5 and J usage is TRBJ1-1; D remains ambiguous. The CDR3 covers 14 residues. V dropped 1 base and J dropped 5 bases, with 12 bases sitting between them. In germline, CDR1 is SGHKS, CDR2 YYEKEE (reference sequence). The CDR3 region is CASSLLEGMTEAFF. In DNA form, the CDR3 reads TGTGCCAGCAGCTTGTTAGAGGGCATGACTGAAGCTTTCTTT. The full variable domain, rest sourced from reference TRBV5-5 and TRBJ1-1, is DAGVTQSPTHLIKTRGQQVTLRCSPISGHKSVSWYQQVLGQGPQFIFQYYEKEERGRGNFPDRFSARQFPNYSSELNVNALLLGDSALYLCASSLLEGMTEAFFGQGTRLTVV.

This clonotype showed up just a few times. For the CDR3, the DNA is TGTGCCAGCAGTAATTCCGGGACTAGCGGGGGTGGCACCGGGGAGCTGTTTTTT. Protein product: CASSNSGTSGGGTGELFF. The V call is TRBV6-1, the J call TRBJ2-2, with 14 nucleotides matching TRBD2. Trimming at V came to 5 bases and at J to 4 bases, leaving 9 bases not matched to a gene. The CDR3 spans 18 residues. CDR1 is MNHNS, CDR2 SASEGT, per germline.

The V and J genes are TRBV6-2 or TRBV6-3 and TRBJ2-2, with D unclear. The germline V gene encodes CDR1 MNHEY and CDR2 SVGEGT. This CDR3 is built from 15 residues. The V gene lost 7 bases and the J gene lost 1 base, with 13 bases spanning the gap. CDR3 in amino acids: CASIKAPMNTGELFF. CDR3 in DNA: TGTGCCAGCATCAAGGCCCCCATGAACACCGGGGAGCTGTTTTTT.